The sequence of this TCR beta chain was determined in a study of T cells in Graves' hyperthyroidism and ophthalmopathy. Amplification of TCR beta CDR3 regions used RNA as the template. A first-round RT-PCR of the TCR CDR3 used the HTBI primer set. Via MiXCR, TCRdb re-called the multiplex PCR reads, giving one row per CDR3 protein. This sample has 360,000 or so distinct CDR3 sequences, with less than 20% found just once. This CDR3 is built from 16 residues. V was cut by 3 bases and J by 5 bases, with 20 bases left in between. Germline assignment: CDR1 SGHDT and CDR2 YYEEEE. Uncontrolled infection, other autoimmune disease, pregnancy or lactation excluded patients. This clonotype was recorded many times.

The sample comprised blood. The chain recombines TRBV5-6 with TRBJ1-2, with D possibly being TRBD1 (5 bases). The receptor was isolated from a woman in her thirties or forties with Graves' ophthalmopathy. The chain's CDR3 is CASSYPSGTGGYGYTF. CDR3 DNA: TGTGCCAGCAGCTACCCAAGCGGGACCGGGGGGTATGGCTACACCTTC.